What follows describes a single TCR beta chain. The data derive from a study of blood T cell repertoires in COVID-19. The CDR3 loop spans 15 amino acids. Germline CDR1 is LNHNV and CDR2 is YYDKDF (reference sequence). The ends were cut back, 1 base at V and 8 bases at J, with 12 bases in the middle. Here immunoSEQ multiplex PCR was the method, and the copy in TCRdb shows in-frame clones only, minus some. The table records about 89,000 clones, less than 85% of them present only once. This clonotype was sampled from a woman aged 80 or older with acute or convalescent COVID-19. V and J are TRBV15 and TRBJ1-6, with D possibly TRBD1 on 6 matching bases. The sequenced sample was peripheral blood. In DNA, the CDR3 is TGTGCCACCAGCAGAGGGCACAGGGTTGATTCACCCCTCCACTTT. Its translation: CATSRGHRVDSPLHF.